The T cell receptor beta chain under discussion was sequenced for a study of metastatic and nonmetastatic thyroid tumors (dated by TCRdb to the early 2020s). As for the study more broadly: Repertoires were compared across peripheral blood and tumor or nodule tissue samples from malignant and benign thyroid patients. On the study overall, not on this receptor specifically: In both blood and tumor samples, malignant tumors were reported to have significantly higher TCR beta diversity than benign nodules.

This clone was seen many times. Its antigen has not been determined. Per-nucleotide qualities are absent, and no much larger clonotype sits a single base away. Library prep was done by PCR. The sequencer was an Illumina HiSeq 4000. The TCR beta-chain CDR3 region of each patient was profiled by high-throughput sequencing. On the authors' methods: CDR3 differences across clinicopathological groups were used to build a classifier for discriminating distant-metastatic papillary thyroid cancer patients. To measure repertoire diversity the researchers used the Shannon index, while the Morisita-Horn index served to gauge how similar the tumor and blood repertoires were. TCRdb reanalyzed the raw reads on its own, using fastp at Q25 for trimming and MiXCR for clone calling, and kept in-frame beta chains. Here the V and J calls rest on TCRdb's processing, not on the authors' analysis. The sample has 43,000 or so clones on record, about 16% of them singletons. The ten largest clonotypes hold roughly 22% of the sample.

The germline V gene encodes CDR1 MNHNS and CDR2 SASEGT. V loses 6 bases, J loses 13 bases, and the germline ends lie 15 bases apart. The CDR3 spans 12 residues, from the cysteine through the phenylalanine. Only the CDR3 DNA stays, 36 bases, in frame from base 1. No treatment had been received by any patient before thyroid surgery. The study retrospectively analysed patient clinical samples collected from about 2011 to 2018 using T-cell receptor beta sequencing. The rearrangement joined TRBV6-1 to TRBJ1-4; the D gene assignment is ambiguous. The sequenced sample was blood. The TCR comes from a female donor with papillary thyroid cancer or a benign thyroid nodule (not recorded which). Some clones in this sample may be carry-over from other donors' samples. The CDR3 protein sequence reads: CASRDNTWGLFF. The DNA sequence is TGTGCCAGCAGAGACAATACGTGGGGACTGTTTTTT.